Following are 4 T cell receptor beta chains from one sample sequenced in a study of blood T cell repertoires in COVID-19. The data were produced by immunoSEQ multiplex PCR, yet TCRdb's version contains in-frame clones alone and is incomplete. The repertoire consists of around 130,000 clones, with roughly 80% occurring once and the leading ten covering roughly 15%. Material for sequencing was peripheral blood. Every receptor here comes from a man aged 45-60 years with acute or convalescent COVID-19.

The sample holds a few counts of this clone. J is TRBJ1-5 and V is TRBV6-5; 11 bases are shared with TRBD1. Per germline, CDR1 MNHEY and CDR2 SVGAGI. Losses at the gene ends were 6 bases for V and 5 bases for J; bases not matched to a gene: 6. The CDR3 covers 15 residues. The CDR3: CASRAGTGGDQPQHF. The CDR3 region has the DNA TGTGCCAGCAGAGCCGGGACAGGGGGGGATCAGCCCCAGCATTTT.

This rearrangement joins TRBV6-5 to TRBJ2-2; 8 bases are a match to TRBD1. The V gene end was trimmed by 10 bases and the J gene end by 5 bases; junction bases not matched to a gene: 6. Germline V gives CDR1 MNHEY, CDR2 SVGAGI. CDR3 length equals 13 residues. The CDR3 loop reads CATRNRGTGELFF. Here the CDR3 DNA reads TGTGCCACCAGGAACAGGGGGACCGGGGAGCTGTTTTTT.

The chain joins TRBV15 to TRBJ2-7; 8 bases line up with TRBD1. V lost 3 bases and J lost 3; bases outside the gene matches: 4. Germline CDR1 reads LNHNV; CDR2 reads YYDKDF (reference sequence). This CDR3 has 14 residues. CDR3: CATSSRTGNYEQYF. CDR3 DNA: TGTGCCACCAGCAGCAGGACAGGGAACTACGAGCAGTACTTC.

This clone came up a few times. J is TRBJ2-5 and V is TRBV3-1 (or the pseudogene TRBV3-2); D is possibly TRBD2 (6 bases). The CDR3 consists of 15 residues. Trimming stripped 1 base from V and 0 bases from J, with 9 bases between. Germline V gene data show CDR1 as LGHDT and CDR2 as YNNKEL (reference sequence). Here the CDR3 DNA reads TGTGCCAGCAGCCAAGTTTGGGACTACCAAGAGACCCAGTACTTC. This encodes CASSQVWDYQETQYF.